This TCR beta chain appears in the sequencing data of a study of blood T cells in healthy people across ages. Broader study findings: Among long-lived donors, naive CD4+ cells were more numerous and diversity higher than in aged donors.

The CDR3 length is 14 residues. V was clipped by 3 bases and J by 5 bases, with 11 bases between them. CDR1 and CDR2 from the germline V gene are LNHDA and SQIVND (reference sequence). Sample donors were healthy Caucasian individuals that came from Russia, aged roughly 6 to 100. Details on this clonotype: Antigen: not known.

A second PCR of about 6 to 12 cycles used a sample-barcoded 5' primer and a J-beta primer mix. Each CDR3 protein is one row after TCRdb ran MiXCR on the 5' RACE reads. Of 890,000 or so distinct CDR3 sequences in the sample, approximately 59% were seen once. The sequencing sample was made of blood. This rearrangement joins TRBV19 to TRBJ2-1; no definite D call. The sequence derives from a man aged 25-40 years in good health. CDR3 sequence (DNA): TGTGCCAGTAGTATCGGTGGGTGGAACAATGAGCAGTTCTTC. This sequence encodes CASSIGGWNNEQFF.